This entry concerns a single T cell receptor (beta chain). The data stem from a study of T-cell reconstitution after alpha-beta-depleted transplantation in children. Unique molecular identifiers were incorporated into the prepared TCRbeta library. TCRdb called the PCR reads again in MiXCR, with one record for every CDR3 protein. The repertoire holds a few hundred thousand distinct CDR3 sequences, roughly 10% seen once, with about 5% in the top ten. Germline V gene lookup returns CDR1 KGHSH and CDR2 LQKENI. Trimming took 1 base from V and 3 from J, leaving 10 bases between them. The CDR3 contains 15 residues.

The chain links TRBV18 to TRBJ2-1, with D maybe TRBD2 (7 bases). This clonotype originated in a human donor who donated a stem cell graft to a child with acute myeloid leukemia. The sample consisted of PBMCs from the stem cell graft donor, taken from the stem cell graft. DNA for the CDR3: TGTGCCAGCTCACCACAGGGGGGGGACTACAATGAGCAGTTCTTC. Translation: CASSPQGGDYNEQFF.